This T cell receptor beta chain was captured in a study of read filtering for tumor transcriptome and immune sequencing. Study-wide context: Per sample, TCR-region reads ranged about 4 to 11 million by IR-seq, roughly 85 to 1273 by RNA-seq.

Whole-study findings and limits: IR-seq and RNA-seq agreed better without single-read clonotypes.

This clonotype has ten or more counts. Its antigen is unidentified. Molecular barcoded adaptors covering alpha/delta and beta/gamma chains were used on roughly 400 ng RNA. TCRdb redid the calling of the reads with MiXCR, one entry per CDR3 protein. The sample has tens of thousands of distinct CDR3 sequences, approximately 12% seen once; the top ten hold about 14%. This receptor was obtained from a donor at least 40 years old with multiple myeloma. The specimen was a population of CD138-negative cells sorted from bone marrow.

CDR3 nucleotide sequence: TGTGCCAGCTCACCAGGGTTACCCTACAATCAGCCCCAGCATTTT. The encoded protein is CASSPGLPYNQPQHF. The chain joins TRBV18 to TRBJ1-5; D not resolved. The CDR3 covers 15 residues. Trimming left V 2 bases short and J 3 bases short, with 11 bases between. Germline-derived CDR1 and CDR2 are KGHSH and LQKENI.